This record concerns one TCR beta chain sequence. This clone has a single count. The specificity of this receptor is unknown. No qualities accompany the bases; no much larger clone lies one base away. The immunoSEQ Assay, a bias-controlled multiplex PCR, was used to amplify TCRbeta CDR3 regions from genomic DNA. The paper's data handling went like this. Within the assay, amplification of reference gene primers was used to estimate how many nucleated cells each sample contained. To quantify the absolute abundance of each unique TCRbeta CDR3 rearrangement, sequence reads were collapsed and filtered. Productive Simpson clonality was computed per sample as the square root of Simpson's diversity index over productive rearrangements. TCRdb stores this immuneACCESS table with in-frame sequences only. Part of the clones is absent; in the studies checked, under half of the shortfall reflects unresolved V genes, and no reason is known for the rest. D and trimming were read from the DNA, whereas the V and J calls and clone size are those reported in that table. The sample includes 250,000 to 300,000 clones, with more than 75% observed a single time. Of the sample, approximately 5.3% falls within the top ten clones.

One collaborating source in Seattle enrolled patients during active infection and followed them longitudinally through the course of disease. Whole blood was collected in K2EDTA tubes by collaborating institutions according to the institutions' own protocols. Collaborator samples were shipped for TCRbeta analysis as frozen whole blood, isolated PBMCs, or DNA extracted from either sample type. These data originate in a study of blood T cell repertoires in COVID-19 (TCRdb year 2020). Study-level background: Samples from collaborators originated in the United States, Italy and Spain and spanned both the acute and convalescent phases of COVID-19. HLA class I and class II types, where available, came from metadata supplied by the sample provider rather than from assay-based typing. The dataset comprised deeply sampled blood TCRbeta repertoires from subjects exposed to, actively infected with, or recovered from COVID-19. The material from the prospective study consisted of cDNA or gDNA derived from T cells, B-cell-depleted T cells, or PBMCs. Samples came from the ongoing ImmuneRACE study (first 160 participants) plus 1,254 subjects from 6 global collaborators. The repertoires were released in a freely available public database intended as a resource for research on the immune response to SARS-CoV-2. Sample metadata almost always included a de-identified subject ID, COVID-19 status, age in years and sex.

The germline V gene sets CDR1 to MDHEN and CDR2 to SYDVKM. Reading from cysteine to phenylalanine, the CDR3 counts 13 amino acids. Only the CDR3 part of the read is kept: 39 bases, read in frame from the first base. Cut back by 6 bases and 1 base, the V and J ends lie 9 bases apart. Results and caveats for the whole study, not just this receptor: Clinical and demographic metadata were provided uncurated, with the amount varying by source and participant.

The V gene is TRBV28 and the J gene is TRBJ1-2; 5 matching bases give a weak D call of TRBD1. The receptor was derived from a woman aged 60-70 years with COVID-19, enrolled during active disease. Input material: peripheral blood. CDR3 sequence: CASRLTDNYGYTF. DNA sequence: TGTGCCAGCAGGTTGACAGATAACTATGGCTACACCTTC.